This T cell receptor (beta chain) was captured in a study of T cells expressing NK-cell markers. Study context: Sorted CD3+CD56-NKG2C+, CD3+CD56+NKG2C- and CD3+CD56+NKG2C+ T cells were the source of the TCR beta repertoires.

As the method of synthesis, 5'RACE template switching with UMIs yielded TCR beta cDNA. TCRdb processed the 5' RACE reads again and assigns one entry to each CDR3 protein, with no DNA. The sample's table shows approximately 440,000 distinct CDR3 sequences. General study findings and limits: NKG2C+ dominant clonotypes from 5 or 6 donors made up roughly 1.0-7.0% of CD8+ T cells. Questions lingered over whether expanded NKG2C+ T cell clones were HCMV-specific.

This CDR3 region has 16 residues. Germline CDR1 is ENHRY and CDR2 is SYGVKD. In the case of this clonotype: The antigen remains unidentified.

The specimen sequenced was blood T cells: a sorted CD56 or NKG2C T cell subset, CD4+ or CD8+ T cells, or bulk PBMC T cells (not recorded which). The chain carries TRBV10-3 and TRBJ2-5; TCRdb selects TRBD2, and the lack of DNA leaves this call unchecked. The TCR sequence derives from a woman in her forties or fifties in good health. This chain's CDR3 is CAISAKGLAERGTQYF.